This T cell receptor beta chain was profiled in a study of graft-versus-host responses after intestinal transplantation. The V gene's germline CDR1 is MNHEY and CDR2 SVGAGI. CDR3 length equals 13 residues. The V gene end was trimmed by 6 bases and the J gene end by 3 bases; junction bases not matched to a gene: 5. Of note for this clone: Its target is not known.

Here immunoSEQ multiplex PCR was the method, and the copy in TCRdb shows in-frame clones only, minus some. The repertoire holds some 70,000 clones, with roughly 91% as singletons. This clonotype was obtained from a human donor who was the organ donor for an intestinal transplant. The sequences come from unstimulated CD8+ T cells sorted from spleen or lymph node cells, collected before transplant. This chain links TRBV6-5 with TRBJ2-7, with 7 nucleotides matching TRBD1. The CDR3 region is CASRTGPHYEQYF. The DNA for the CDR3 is TGTGCCAGCAGGACAGGGCCGCACTACGAGCAGTACTTC.